The clone carrying this T cell receptor (beta chain) was seen ten or more times. Amplification of TCR beta CDR3 regions used RNA as the template. The HTBI set primed first-round TCR CDR3 RT-PCR. MiXCR, run by TCRdb on the multiplex PCR reads, gives a single entry per CDR3 protein. This sample has around 350,000 distinct CDR3 sequences, with 13% found just once. This specimen belongs to a study of T cells in Graves' hyperthyroidism and ophthalmopathy. Germline loops: CDR1 LGHDT, CDR2 YNNKEL (reference sequence). Trimming shortened V by 4 bases and J by 4 bases, and 13 bases separated the two germline ends. This CDR3 has 15 residues.

Source material: blood. The chain recombines TRBV3-1 with TRBJ2-2; unclear D gene. This clonotype was sampled from a young woman with Graves' hyperthyroidism. The CDR3 here is CASSPPGPFTGELFF. CDR3 in DNA: TGTGCCAGCAGCCCACCAGGCCCGTTCACCGGGGAGCTGTTTTTT.